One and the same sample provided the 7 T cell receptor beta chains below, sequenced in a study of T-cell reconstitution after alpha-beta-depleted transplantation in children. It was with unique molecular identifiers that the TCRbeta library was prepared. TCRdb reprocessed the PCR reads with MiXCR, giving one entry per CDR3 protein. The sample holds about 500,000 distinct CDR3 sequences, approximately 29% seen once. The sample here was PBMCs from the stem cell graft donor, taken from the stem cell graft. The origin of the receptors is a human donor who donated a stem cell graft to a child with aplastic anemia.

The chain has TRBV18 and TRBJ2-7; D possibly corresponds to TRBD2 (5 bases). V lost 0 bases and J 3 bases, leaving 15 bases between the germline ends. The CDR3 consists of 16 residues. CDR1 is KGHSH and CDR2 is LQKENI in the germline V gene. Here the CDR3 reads CASSPPNSLGSYEQYF. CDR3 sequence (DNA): TGTGCCAGCTCACCACCAAATAGCTTAGGGAGCTACGAGCAGTACTTC.

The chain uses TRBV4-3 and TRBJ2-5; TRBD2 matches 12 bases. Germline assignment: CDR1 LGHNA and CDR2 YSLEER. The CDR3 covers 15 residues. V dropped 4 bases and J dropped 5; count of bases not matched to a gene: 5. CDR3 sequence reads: CASSRRTSGMETQYF. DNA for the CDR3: TGCGCCAGCAGCCGTCGGACTAGCGGGATGGAGACCCAGTACTTC.

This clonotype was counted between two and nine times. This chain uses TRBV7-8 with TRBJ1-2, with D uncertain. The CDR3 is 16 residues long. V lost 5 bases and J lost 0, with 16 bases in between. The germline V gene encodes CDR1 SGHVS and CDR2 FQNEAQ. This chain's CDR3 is CASSLARGSPNYGYTF. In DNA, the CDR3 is TGTGCCAGCAGCCTGGCCCGGGGATCTCCTAACTATGGCTACACCTTC.

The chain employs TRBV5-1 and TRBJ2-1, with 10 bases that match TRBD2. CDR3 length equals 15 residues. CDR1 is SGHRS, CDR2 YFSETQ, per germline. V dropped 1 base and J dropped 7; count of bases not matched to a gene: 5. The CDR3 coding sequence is TGCGCCAGCAGCTTGTTGGGACTAGCGCCTAATGAGCAGTTCTTC. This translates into CASSLLGLAPNEQFF.

CDR3 sequence reads: CASSQDRERAWFF. CDR3 coding DNA: TGCGCCAGCAGCCAAGATAGGGAGCGGGCTTGGTTCTTC. The gene calls are TRBV4-3 and TRBJ2-1, with a weak D call TRBD2 (6 bases). Germline V gives CDR1 LGHNA, CDR2 YSLEER. Trimming took off 0 bases at V and 15 bases at J, with 15 bases between the two ends. The CDR3 totals 13 residues.

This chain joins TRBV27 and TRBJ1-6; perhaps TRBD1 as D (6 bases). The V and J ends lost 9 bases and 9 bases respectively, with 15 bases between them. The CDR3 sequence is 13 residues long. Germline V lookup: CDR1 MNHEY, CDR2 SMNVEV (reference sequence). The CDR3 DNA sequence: TGTGCCAGTACCGACAGGCAGCGTTCACCCCTCCACTTT. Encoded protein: CASTDRQRSPLHF.

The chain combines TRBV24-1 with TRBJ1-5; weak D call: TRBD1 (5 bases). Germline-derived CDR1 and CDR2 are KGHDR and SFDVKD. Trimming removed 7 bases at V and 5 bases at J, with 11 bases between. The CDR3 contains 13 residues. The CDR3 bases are TGTGCCACCAGCCCCAGGGCCGATCAGCCCCAGCATTTT. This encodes CATSPRADQPQHF.